This T cell receptor beta chain was captured in a study of CD8+ T cells in alopecia areata. Treatment reported: oral pan-JAK inhibitor, 5-10 mg twice daily. Points from the study as a whole: For lesional scalp, especially alopecia totalis/universalis, clonality was higher than in normal scalp.

Of note for this clone: Its matching antigen is unknown.

Sequencing templates came from extracted RNA that was reverse transcribed into cDNA. Repertoires were generated with immunoSEQ multiplex PCR, while TCRdb's copy carries only in-frame clones and drops some. The table shows 150,000 to 200,000 clones, with more than 50% occurring only once. The CDR3 contains 13 residues. The germline V gene encodes CDR1 GTSNPN and CDR2 SVGIG (reference sequence). V trimming: 2 bases; J trimming: 5 bases; junction bases outside the gene matches: 6. The chain has TRBV30 and TRBJ2-7; 7 positions agree with TRBD1. The sequence was obtained from a human donor with alopecia areata. This specimen was CD4+ T cells sorted from blood, taken at week 24, from a patient treated with tofacitinib. CDR3 coding DNA: TGTGCCTGGAGTTCGACAGGGTCCAACGAGCAGTACTTC. Residues: CAWSSTGSNEQYF.